This entry concerns a single T cell receptor beta chain. Its target is not known. The data stem from a study of neoadjuvant nivolumab and ipilimumab in lung cancer. The CDR3 contains 15 residues. Unmatched junction bases numbered 7, after V lost 6 bases and J lost 1 base. Germline values: CDR1 SNHLY, CDR2 FYNNEI. Study results and caveats: Blood richness before therapy tracked richness in tumors resected after neoadjuvant therapy. Pathologic regression was not significantly tied to TCR clonality. TCR sequencing covered a small number of samples.

The method was immunoSEQ multiplex PCR; TCRdb's version includes in-frame clones alone and lacks a portion of them. The sample lists roughly 39,000 clones; approximately 92% were seen once. This sequence joins TRBV2 and TRBJ1-2; 8 bases align to TRBD1. This clonotype originated in an adult with non-small cell lung cancer. The sample was peripheral blood, taken before neoadjuvant nivolumab, alone or with ipilimumab. The CDR3 reads CASRMTGALNYGYTF. The CDR3 nucleotides read TGTGCCAGCAGGATGACAGGGGCACTTAACTATGGCTACACCTTC.